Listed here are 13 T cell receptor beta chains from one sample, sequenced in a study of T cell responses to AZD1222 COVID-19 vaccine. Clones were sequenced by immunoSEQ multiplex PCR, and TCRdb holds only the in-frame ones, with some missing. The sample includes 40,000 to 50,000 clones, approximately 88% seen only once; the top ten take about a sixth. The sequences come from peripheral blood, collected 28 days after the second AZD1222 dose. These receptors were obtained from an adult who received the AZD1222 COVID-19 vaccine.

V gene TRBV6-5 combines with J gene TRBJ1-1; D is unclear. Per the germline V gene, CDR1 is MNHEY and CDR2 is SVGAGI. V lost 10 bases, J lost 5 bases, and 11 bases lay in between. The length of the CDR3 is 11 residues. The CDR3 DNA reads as TGTGCCATTCAAGGGAGGACTGAAGCTTTCTTT. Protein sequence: CAIQGRTEAFF.

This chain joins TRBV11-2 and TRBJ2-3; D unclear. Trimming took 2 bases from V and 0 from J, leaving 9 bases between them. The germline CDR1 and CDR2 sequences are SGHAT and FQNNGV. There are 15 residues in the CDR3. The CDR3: CASSLFLASTDTQYF. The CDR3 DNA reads TGTGCCAGCAGCTTATTCCTCGCTAGCACAGATACGCAGTATTTT.

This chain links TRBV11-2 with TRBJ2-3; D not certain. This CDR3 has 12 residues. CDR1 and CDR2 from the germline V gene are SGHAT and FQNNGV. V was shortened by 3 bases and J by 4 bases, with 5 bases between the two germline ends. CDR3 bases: TGTGCCAGCAGCTTGAGGCCAGATACGCAGTATTTT. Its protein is CASSLRPDTQYF.

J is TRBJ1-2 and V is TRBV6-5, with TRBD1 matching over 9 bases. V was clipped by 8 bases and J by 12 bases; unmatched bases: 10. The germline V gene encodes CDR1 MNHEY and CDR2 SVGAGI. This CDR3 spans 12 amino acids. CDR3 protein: CASSGTGIMNTF. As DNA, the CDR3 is TGTGCCAGCTCCGGGACAGGGATTATGAACACCTTC.

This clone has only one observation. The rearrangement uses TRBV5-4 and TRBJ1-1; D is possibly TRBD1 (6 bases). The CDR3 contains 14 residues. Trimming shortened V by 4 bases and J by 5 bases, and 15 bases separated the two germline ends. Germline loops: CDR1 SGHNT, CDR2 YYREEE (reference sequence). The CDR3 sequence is CASSKEQGWTEAFF. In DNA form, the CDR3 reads TGTGCCAGCAGCAAAGAACAGGGATGGACTGAAGCTTTCTTT. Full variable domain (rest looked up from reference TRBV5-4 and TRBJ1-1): ETGVTQSPTHLIKTRGQQVTLRCSSQSGHNTVSWYQQALGQGPQFIFQYYREEENGRGNFPPRFSGLQFPNYSSELNVNALELDDSALYLCASSKEQGWTEAFFGQGTRLTVV.

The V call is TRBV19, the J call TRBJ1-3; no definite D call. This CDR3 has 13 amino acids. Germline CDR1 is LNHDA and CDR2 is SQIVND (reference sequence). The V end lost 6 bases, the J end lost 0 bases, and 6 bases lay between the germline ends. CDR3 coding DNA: TGTGCCAGTAGAGCGAGCTCTGGAAACACCATATATTTT. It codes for CASRASSGNTIYF.

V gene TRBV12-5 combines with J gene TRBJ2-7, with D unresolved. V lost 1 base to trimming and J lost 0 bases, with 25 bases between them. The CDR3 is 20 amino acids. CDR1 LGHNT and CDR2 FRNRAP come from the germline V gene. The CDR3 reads CASGLGLPGPAPPSSYEQYF. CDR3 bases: TGTGCTAGTGGTTTGGGCCTACCGGGCCCAGCCCCCCCAAGCTCCTACGAGCAGTACTTC.

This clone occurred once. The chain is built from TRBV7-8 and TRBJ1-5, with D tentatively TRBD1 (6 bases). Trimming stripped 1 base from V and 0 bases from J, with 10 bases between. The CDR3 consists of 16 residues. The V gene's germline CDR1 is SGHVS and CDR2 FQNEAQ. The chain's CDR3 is CASSLVEGGSNQPQHF. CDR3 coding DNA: TGTGCCAGCAGCTTAGTAGAGGGGGGTAGCAATCAGCCCCAGCATTTT. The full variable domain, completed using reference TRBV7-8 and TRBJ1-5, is GAGVSQSPRYKVAKRGQDVALRCDPISGHVSLFWYQQALGQGPEFLTYFQNEAQLDKSGLPSDRFFAERPEGSVSTLKIQRTQQEDSAVYLCASSLVEGGSNQPQHFGDGTRLSIL.

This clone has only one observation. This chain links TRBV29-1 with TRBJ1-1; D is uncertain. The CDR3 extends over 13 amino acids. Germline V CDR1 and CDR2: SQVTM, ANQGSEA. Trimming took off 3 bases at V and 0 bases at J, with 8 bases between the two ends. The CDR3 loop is CSVEVGVNTEAFF. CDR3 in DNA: TGCAGCGTTGAGGTGGGAGTGAACACTGAAGCTTTCTTT.

The CDR3 nucleotides read TGTGCCAGCAGCCTGGGCCAAGGAATAGGCGAGCAGTACTTC. Translating gives CASSLGQGIGEQYF. The J gene is TRBJ2-7, the V gene TRBV3-1 (or the pseudogene TRBV3-2), with D unclear. The germline CDR1 and CDR2 sequences are LGHDT and YNNKEL (reference sequence). V was clipped by 4 bases and J by 6 bases, with 16 bases between them. The CDR3 totals 14 residues.

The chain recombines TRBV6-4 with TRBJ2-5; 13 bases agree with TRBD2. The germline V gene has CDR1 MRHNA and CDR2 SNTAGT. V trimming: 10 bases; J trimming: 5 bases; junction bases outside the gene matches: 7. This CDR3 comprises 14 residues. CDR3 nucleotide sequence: TGTGCCACCCTGACTAGCGGGGGGCGGGAGACCCAGTACTTC. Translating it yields CATLTSGGRETQYF.

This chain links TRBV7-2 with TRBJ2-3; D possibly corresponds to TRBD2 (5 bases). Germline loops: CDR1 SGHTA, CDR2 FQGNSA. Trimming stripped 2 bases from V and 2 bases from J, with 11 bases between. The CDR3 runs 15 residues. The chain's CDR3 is CASSLPILATDTQYF. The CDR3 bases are TGTGCCAGCAGCTTACCAATCCTAGCCACAGATACGCAGTATTTT. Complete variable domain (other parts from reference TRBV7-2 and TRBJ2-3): GAGVSQSPSNKVTEKGKDVELRCDPISGHTALYWYRQSLGQGLEFLIYFQGNSAPDKSGLPSDRFSAERTGGSVSTLTIQRTQQEDSAVYLCASSLPILATDTQYFGPGTRLTVL.

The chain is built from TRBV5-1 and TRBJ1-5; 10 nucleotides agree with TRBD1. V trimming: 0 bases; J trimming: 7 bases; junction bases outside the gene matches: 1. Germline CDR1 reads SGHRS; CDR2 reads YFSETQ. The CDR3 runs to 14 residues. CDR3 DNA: TGCGCCAGCAGCTTGGGGACAGGGGGGCAGCCCCAGCATTTT. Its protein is CASSLGTGGQPQHF.